This entry lists 18 T cell receptor beta chains sequenced from one sample in a study of chronic HIV infection and antiretroviral therapy. TCRdb re-derived calls from the 5' RACE reads in MiXCR, one entry per CDR3 protein. The table has more than 40,000 distinct CDR3 sequences, 15% to 20% seen once. Sequencing used peripheral blood. Receptors were obtained from an adult who had HIV and had not received antiretroviral therapy, or was an uninfected healthy control (not recorded which).

This chain connects TRBV28 to TRBJ2-2, with TRBD2 matching 11 bases. This CDR3 contains 15 residues. Germline-derived CDR1 and CDR2 are MDHEN and SYDVKM. V lost 5 bases to trimming and J lost 6 bases; unmatched junction nucleotides: 5. The chain's CDR3 is CASSPLAGGSGELFF. For the CDR3, the DNA is TGTGCCAGCAGTCCTCTAGCGGGAGGTTCCGGGGAGCTGTTTTTT.

This clonotype was counted between two and nine times. V is TRBV28 and J is TRBJ1-1; D unclear. The CDR3 contains 13 residues. Germline lookup yields CDR1 MDHEN and CDR2 SYDVKM. V lost 7 bases and J lost 2, with 11 bases in between. DNA for the CDR3: TGTGCCAGCACCTGGCACGGAAACACTGAAGCTTTCTTT. Protein product: CASTWHGNTEAFF.

The V and J genes are TRBV4-1 and TRBJ2-3; 9 nucleotides match TRBD2. J lost 3 bases, V lost 1 base, and 11 bases had no gene match. Germline V lookup: CDR1 MGHRA, CDR2 YSYEKL. The CDR3 is 18 amino acids. The CDR3 reads CASSQAARFLAGTDTQYF. The CDR3 DNA sequence: TGCGCCAGCAGCCAAGCTGCCCGATTCCTAGCGGGAACAGATACGCAGTATTTT.

This clonotype has just a few counts. This rearrangement joins TRBV5-1 to TRBJ2-1; tentatively, D is TRBD2 (6 bases). Germline CDR1 reads SGHRS; CDR2 reads YFSETQ. V was shortened by 2 bases and J by 9 bases, with 9 bases between the two germline ends. The CDR3 contains 12 residues. CDR3: CASSFPGAEQFF. The DNA of the CDR3 is TGCGCCAGCAGCTTCCCGGGAGCTGAGCAGTTCTTC.

This clonotype was found a few times. The V and J genes are TRBV2 and TRBJ2-3; D call uncertain. Trimming removed 4 bases from V and 6 bases from J, with 5 bases in between. The CDR3 extends over 11 amino acids. Germline values: CDR1 SNHLY, CDR2 FYNNEI. The CDR3 bases are TGTGCCAGCAGTGCGGTCGATACGCAGTATTTT. It codes for CASSAVDTQYF.

This chain joins TRBV4-1 and TRBJ2-1; 8 positions agree with TRBD1. The length of the CDR3 is 18 residues. The trim removed 0 bases at V and 7 bases at J, leaving 14 bases unmatched. Germline V lookup: CDR1 MGHRA, CDR2 YSYEKL. CDR3 amino acids: CASSQDLTGEDFGNEQFF. The CDR3, as DNA: TGCGCCAGCAGCCAAGATCTGACAGGGGAAGATTTTGGGAATGAGCAGTTCTTC.

The chain joins TRBV27 to TRBJ1-5; D not resolved. Trimming removed 3 bases at V and 9 bases at J, with 18 bases between. Per germline, CDR1 MNHEY and CDR2 SMNVEV (reference sequence). This CDR3 has 15 amino acids. CDR3 residues: CASSFVGPVEGPQHF. CDR3 DNA: TGTGCCAGCAGTTTTGTAGGACCGGTCGAAGGGCCCCAGCATTTT.

Concerning this clonotype: Compared with germline, one end of the junction differs, possibly owing to a read error. The chain carries TRBV2 and TRBJ1-3; TRBD1 might be the D (5 bases). CDR3 length: 16 residues. Germline assignment: CDR1 SNHLY and CDR2 FYNNEI. The CDR3 spells CASREGTPLSGNTIYF. CDR3 DNA: TGTGCCAGCAGGGAAGGGACTCCGCTATCTGGAAACACCATATATTTT. Combining the CDR3 with reference TRBV2 and TRBJ1-3 gives the whole variable domain EPEVTQTPSHQVTQMGQEVILRCVPISNHLYFYWYRQILGQKVEFLVSFYNNEISEKSEIFDDQFSVERPDGSNFTLKIRSTKLEDSAMYFCASREGTPLSGNTIYFGEGSWLTVV.

Only a few counts were recorded for this clonotype. V usage is TRBV9 and J usage is TRBJ2-1; D perhaps matches TRBD1 (9 bases). Per germline, CDR1 SGDLS and CDR2 YYNGEE. The CDR3 has 19 residues. V was clipped by 3 bases and J by 0 bases, with 22 bases between them. The CDR3 DNA reads as TGTGCCAGCAGCGGAGGACAGGGGACTAGTCGGAGCTCCTACAATGAGCAGTTCTTC. It is translated as CASSGGQGTSRSSYNEQFF.

The rearrangement links TRBV11-2 to TRBJ2-1, with D possibly matching TRBD2 (6 bases). V was trimmed by 0 bases and J by 0 bases, leaving 12 bases between them. Germline V gene sequence: CDR1 SGHAT, CDR2 FQNNGV. The CDR3 consists of 17 residues. The CDR3 spells CASSLELADSSYNEQFF. The CDR3 DNA follows: TGTGCCAGCAGCTTAGAGTTAGCGGACTCCTCCTACAATGAGCAGTTCTTC.

There are a few counts of this clonotype. V is TRBV24-1 and J is TRBJ2-1, with D unclear. Germline CDR1 reads KGHDR; CDR2 reads SFDVKD. The V end was cut by 2 bases, the J end by 5 bases, with 18 bases between. CDR3 size: 17 residues. This CDR3 is CATSDSPPLSLHNEQFF. The CDR3 DNA sequence: TGTGCCACCAGTGATTCCCCCCCCTTGTCCCTTCACAATGAGCAGTTCTTC.

The chain carries TRBV29-1 and TRBJ1-1; TRBD1 agrees at 8 bases. There are 12 residues in the CDR3. Germline V gene sequence: CDR1 SQVTM, CDR2 ANQGSEA. Trimming at V came to 4 bases and at J to 6 bases, leaving 4 bases not matched to a gene. CDR3 DNA: TGCAGCGTTGGATGGGGACAGGCTGAAGCTTTCTTT. This gives the protein CSVGWGQAEAFF.

The chain is built from TRBV10-3 and TRBJ1-2; no definite D call. CDR1 is ENHRY and CDR2 is SYGVKD in the germline V gene. V lost 7 bases and J 3 bases, leaving 21 bases between the germline ends. This CDR3 is built from 16 residues. CDR3 in amino acids: CAITSRMEGGHYGYTF. CDR3 sequence (DNA): TGTGCCATCACCTCCCGGATGGAGGGAGGGCACTATGGCTACACCTTC.

The chain employs TRBV28 and TRBJ2-7; 8 bases are shared with TRBD2. Germline assignment: CDR1 MDHEN and CDR2 SYDVKM. J lost 2 bases, V lost 5 bases, and 8 bases had no gene match. The CDR3 has 15 amino acids. The CDR3 DNA sequence: TGTGCCAGCAGTCCGTCCGGGCGGGAGGCCTACGAGCAGTACTTC. Residues: CASSPSGREAYEQYF.

The table lists this clonotype with a few counts. This chain connects TRBV28 to TRBJ1-4; 7 bases map to TRBD1. The CDR3 loop spans 15 amino acids. The trim removed 10 bases at V and 2 bases at J, leaving 10 bases unmatched. The germline V gene encodes CDR1 MDHEN and CDR2 SYDVKM. The CDR3 DNA reads TGTGCCACCAGGGGGTTCGGGGGGACTAATGAAAAACTGTTTTTT. Translation: CATRGFGGTNEKLFF.

The chain uses TRBV28 and TRBJ2-7, with D possibly being TRBD1 or TRBD2 (5 bases each). V shed 5 bases and J shed 5 bases, with 19 bases lying between them. This CDR3 comprises 15 residues. Germline V lookup: CDR1 MDHEN, CDR2 SYDVKM. This CDR3 reads CASSGGLARRNEQYF. The DNA for the CDR3 is TGTGCCAGCAGTGGGGGTTTAGCCCGGAGGAACGAGCAGTACTTC. Based on the CDR3 plus reference TRBV28 and TRBJ2-7, the full variable domain is DVKVTQSSRYLVKRTGEKVFLECVQDMDHENMFWYRQDPGLGLRLIYFSYDVKMKEKGDIPEGYSVSREKKERFSLILESASTNQTSMYLCASSGGLARRNEQYFGPGTRLTVT.

This rearrangement joins TRBV5-6 to TRBJ2-3, with D perhaps TRBD1 (6 bases). Germline CDR1 is SGHDT and CDR2 is YYEEEE. The V gene lost 5 bases and the J gene lost 6 bases, with 16 bases spanning the gap. This CDR3 spans 14 amino acids. In DNA, the CDR3 is TGTGCCAGCAGGATCAGGGGCCCCACGGATACGCAGTATTTT. It yields the protein CASRIRGPTDTQYF.

V gene TRBV30 combines with J gene TRBJ2-1; 10 bases are shared with TRBD2. The V gene's germline CDR1 is GTSNPN and CDR2 SVGIG (reference sequence). CDR3 length: 16 amino acids. With V trimmed by 5 bases and J by 10 bases, 17 bases remained unmatched. The CDR3 DNA follows: TGTGCCTGGGCCTTTCCGGGGAGCGGGAGGGCCCGGGAGCAGTTCTTC. This codes for CAWAFPGSGRAREQFF.